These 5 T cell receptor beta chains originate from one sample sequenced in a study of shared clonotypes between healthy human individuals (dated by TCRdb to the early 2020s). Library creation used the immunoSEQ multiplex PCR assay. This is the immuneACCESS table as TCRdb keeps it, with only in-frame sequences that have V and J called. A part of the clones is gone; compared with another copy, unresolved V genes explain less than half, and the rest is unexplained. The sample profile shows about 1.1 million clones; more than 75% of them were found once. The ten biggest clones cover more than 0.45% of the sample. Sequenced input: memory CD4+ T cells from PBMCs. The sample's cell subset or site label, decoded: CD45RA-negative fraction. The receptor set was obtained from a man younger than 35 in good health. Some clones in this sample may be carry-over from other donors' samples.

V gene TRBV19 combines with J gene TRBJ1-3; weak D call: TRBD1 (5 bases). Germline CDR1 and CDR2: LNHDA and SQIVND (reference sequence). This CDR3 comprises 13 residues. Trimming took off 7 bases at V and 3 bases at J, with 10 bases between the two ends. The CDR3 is CASTGQGGNTIYF. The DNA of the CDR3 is TGTGCCAGTACCGGGCAGGGTGGAAACACCATATATTTT.

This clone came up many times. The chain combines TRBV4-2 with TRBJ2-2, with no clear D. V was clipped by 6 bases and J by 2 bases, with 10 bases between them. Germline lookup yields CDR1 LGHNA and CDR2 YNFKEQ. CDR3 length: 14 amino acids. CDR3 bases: TGTGCCAGCAGACGTACCGATAACACCGGGGAGCTGTTTTTT. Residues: CASRRTDNTGELFF.

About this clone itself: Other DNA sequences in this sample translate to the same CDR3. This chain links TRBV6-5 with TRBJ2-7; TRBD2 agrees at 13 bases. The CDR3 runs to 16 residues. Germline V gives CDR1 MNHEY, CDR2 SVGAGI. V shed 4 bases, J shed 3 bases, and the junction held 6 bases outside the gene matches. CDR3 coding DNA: TGTGCCAGCAGTTCAGCCGGGACTAGCGGGATCTACGAGCAGTACTTC. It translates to CASSSAGTSGIYEQYF.

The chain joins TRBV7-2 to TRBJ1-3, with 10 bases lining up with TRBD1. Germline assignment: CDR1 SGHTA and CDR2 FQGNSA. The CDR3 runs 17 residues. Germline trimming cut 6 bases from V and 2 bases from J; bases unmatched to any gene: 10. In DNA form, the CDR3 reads TGTGCCAGCAGTACGACAGGGGGCGTCGGTGCTGGAAACACCATATATTTT. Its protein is CASSTTGGVGAGNTIYF. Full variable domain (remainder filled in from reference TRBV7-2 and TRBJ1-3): GAGVSQSPSNKVTEKGKDVELRCDPISGHTALYWYRQSLGQGLEFLIYFQGNSAPDKSGLPSDRFSAERTGGSVSTLTIQRTQQEDSAVYLCASSTTGGVGAGNTIYFGEGSWLTVV.

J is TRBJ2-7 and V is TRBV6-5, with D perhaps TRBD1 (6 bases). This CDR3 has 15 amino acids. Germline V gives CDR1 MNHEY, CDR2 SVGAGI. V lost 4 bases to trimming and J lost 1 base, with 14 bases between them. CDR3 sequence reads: CASSLKVQGSYEQYF. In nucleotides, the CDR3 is TGTGCCAGCAGTTTAAAAGTCCAGGGGTCCTACGAGCAGTACTTC.